A selection of T cell receptor beta chains follows, all from one sample in a study of T cells in Graves' hyperthyroidism and ophthalmopathy. Using its own MiXCR run on the multiplex PCR reads, TCRdb lists one record per CDR3 protein. The sample yields about 360,000 distinct CDR3 sequences, approximately 13% seen once. Sample: blood. All receptors come from a woman aged 18-30 years with Graves' hyperthyroidism. Both conserved end residues are part of each CDR3. The D gene is left open where the match is weak.

d_gene: TRBD1
j_gene: TRBJ1-1
v_gene: TRBV4-2
CDR3aa: CASSLYDRANTEAFF

d_gene: NA
j_gene: TRBJ2-5
v_gene: TRBV18
CDR3aa: CASTEAVQETQYF

d_gene: NA
j_gene: TRBJ2-6
v_gene: TRBV3-1
CDR3aa: CASSATSGANVLTF

d_gene: TRBD1
j_gene: TRBJ1-2
v_gene: TRBV29-1
CDR3aa: CSSRDRGDYGYTF

d_gene: NA
j_gene: TRBJ2-3
v_gene: TRBV10-1
CDR3aa: CASSAGAGTDTQYF

d_gene: NA
j_gene: TRBJ2-5
v_gene: TRBV20-1
CDR3aa: CSARGPPEILSVQYF

d_gene: TRBD1
j_gene: TRBJ1-6
v_gene: TRBV27
CDR3aa: CASGYATGAGESPLHF

d_gene: TRBD2
j_gene: TRBJ2-7
v_gene: TRBV7-9
CDR3aa: CASSQGLAGNEQYF

d_gene: NA
j_gene: TRBJ1-2
v_gene: TRBV11-1
CDR3aa: CASTFAGSGGYTF

d_gene: TRBD2
j_gene: TRBJ2-3
v_gene: TRBV12-3/TRBV12-4
CDR3aa: CASGDPLAGEGLSTDTQYF

d_gene: NA
j_gene: TRBJ2-1
v_gene: TRBV29-1
CDR3aa: CSVEGGFRTESYNEQFF

d_gene: TRBD2
j_gene: TRBJ2-5
v_gene: TRBV18
CDR3aa: CASSPPGGTQETQYF

d_gene: NA
j_gene: TRBJ2-7
v_gene: TRBV5-1
CDR3aa: CASRLGPGRRSNGSEQYF

d_gene: NA
j_gene: TRBJ1-6
v_gene: TRBV15
CDR3aa: CATSRDNNSPLHF

d_gene: TRBD1
j_gene: TRBJ1-5
v_gene: TRBV7-9
CDR3aa: CASSLASGQGANQPQHF

d_gene: TRBD2
j_gene: TRBJ2-1
v_gene: TRBV3-1
CDR3aa: CASSLAGTTYNEQFF

d_gene: NA
j_gene: TRBJ2-5
v_gene: TRBV5-1
CDR3aa: CASSRGEEETQYF

d_gene: NA
j_gene: TRBJ2-2
v_gene: TRBV27
CDR3aa: CASTLRGSGIRSGELFF

d_gene: NA
j_gene: TRBJ1-2
v_gene: TRBV7-2
CDR3aa: CASSRPTGNYGYTF

d_gene: NA
j_gene: TRBJ1-2
v_gene: TRBV6-2/TRBV6-3
CDR3aa: CASSDSNYGYTF

d_gene: TRBD2
j_gene: TRBJ2-3
v_gene: TRBV7-2
CDR3aa: CASSILSGGLSYADTQYF

d_gene: NA
j_gene: TRBJ2-5
v_gene: TRBV11-2
CDR3aa: CASGREETQYF

d_gene: TRBD1
j_gene: TRBJ2-1
v_gene: TRBV10-3
CDR3aa: CAIEQGQGTLGQFF

d_gene: NA
j_gene: TRBJ2-7
v_gene: TRBV25-1
CDR3aa: CASSETNYEQYF

d_gene: NA
j_gene: TRBJ2-1
v_gene: TRBV28
CDR3aa: CAINTQGTYNEQFF

d_gene: TRBD2
j_gene: TRBJ2-7
v_gene: TRBV5-6
CDR3aa: CASSSGLAGKYEQYF

d_gene: TRBD1
j_gene: TRBJ1-2
v_gene: TRBV12-3/TRBV12-4
CDR3aa: CASSFSEQGGFGYTF

d_gene: NA
j_gene: TRBJ1-1
v_gene: TRBV28
CDR3aa: CASSLFRVSNTEAFF

d_gene: NA
j_gene: TRBJ1-5
v_gene: TRBV6-2/TRBV6-3
CDR3aa: CASTAYGQPQHF

d_gene: NA
j_gene: TRBJ2-3
v_gene: TRBV12-3/TRBV12-4
CDR3aa: CASRGTVSTDTQYF

d_gene: NA
j_gene: TRBJ2-7
v_gene: TRBV19
CDR3aa: CAASPDGYEQYF

d_gene: NA
j_gene: TRBJ1-1
v_gene: TRBV19
CDR3aa: CASREQNTEAFF

d_gene: NA
j_gene: TRBJ2-7
v_gene: TRBV6-1
CDR3aa: CASSEKGTSWDYEQYF

d_gene: NA
j_gene: TRBJ2-5
v_gene: TRBV12-3/TRBV12-4
CDR3aa: CASSLGQYQETQYF

d_gene: NA
j_gene: TRBJ2-7
v_gene: TRBV6-2/TRBV6-3
CDR3aa: CASSYSTSVGVEQYF

d_gene: TRBD1
j_gene: TRBJ2-5
v_gene: TRBV13
CDR3aa: CASSFLRTGGEETQYF

d_gene: NA
j_gene: TRBJ2-2
v_gene: TRBV9
CDR3aa: CASSVVPNRATGELFF

d_gene: NA
j_gene: TRBJ2-5
v_gene: TRBV2
CDR3aa: CASKLDHAETQYF

d_gene: NA
j_gene: TRBJ2-1
v_gene: TRBV6-1
CDR3aa: CASRGPPSNNEQFF

d_gene: NA
j_gene: TRBJ2-4
v_gene: TRBV28
CDR3aa: CASTSHSGENIQYF

d_gene: NA
j_gene: TRBJ1-5
v_gene: TRBV12-3/TRBV12-4
CDR3aa: CASSPRTGAKGNQPQHF

d_gene: TRBD1
j_gene: TRBJ1-1
v_gene: TRBV10-2
CDR3aa: CASRDRDRTEAFF

d_gene: TRBD1
j_gene: TRBJ1-2
v_gene: TRBV5-1
CDR3aa: CASSSQGQGRYTF

d_gene: NA
j_gene: TRBJ2-7
v_gene: TRBV28
CDR3aa: CASSETVISSYEQYF

d_gene: NA
j_gene: TRBJ1-6
v_gene: TRBV7-3
CDR3aa: CASSLQGGNSPLHF

d_gene: NA
j_gene: TRBJ2-2
v_gene: TRBV3-1
CDR3aa: CASSQWDGGNTGELFF

d_gene: TRBD2
j_gene: TRBJ2-7
v_gene: TRBV27
CDR3aa: CASSLSSGGYYEQYF